Presented here are 9 T cell receptor beta chains from one specimen sequenced in a study of OX40 agonist ivuxolimab in advanced cancers. Clones were sequenced by immunoSEQ multiplex PCR, and TCRdb holds only the in-frame ones, with some missing. The table shows under 25,000 clones, with around four fifths occurring only once. Source: CD4+ or CD8+ T cells sorted from blood, taken in a trial of the OX40 agonist ivuxolimab. All receptors come from an adult with an advanced solid tumor such as melanoma, head and neck, liver or kidney cancer.

The chain couples TRBV4-2 to TRBJ2-2, with a possible D match to TRBD2 (5 bases). Germline V gene lookup returns CDR1 LGHNA and CDR2 YNFKEQ. The CDR3 covers 14 residues. The ends were cut back, 4 bases at V and 4 bases at J, with 10 bases in the middle. CDR3 loop: CASSLSVGTGELFF. The DNA for the CDR3 is TGTGCCAGCAGCCTTAGCGTCGGCACCGGGGAGCTGTTTTTT.

Only one count was recorded for this clone. The V call is TRBV28, the J call TRBJ2-4; the D call may be TRBD1 or TRBD2 (5 bases each). Deletions cut 3 bases from V and 6 bases from J, with 18 bases between. CDR3 length: 16 amino acids. Germline assignment: CDR1 MDHEN and CDR2 SYDVKM. The DNA of the CDR3 is TGTGCCAGCAGTTTTGATACCGGGGCAATGACAAACATTCAGTACTTC. Translating it yields CASSFDTGAMTNIQYF. Combining the CDR3 with reference TRBV28 and TRBJ2-4 gives the whole variable domain DVKVTQSSRYLVKRTGEKVFLECVQDMDHENMFWYRQDPGLGLRLIYFSYDVKMKEKGDIPEGYSVSREKKERFSLILESASTNQTSMYLCASSFDTGAMTNIQYFGAGTRLSVL.

The V call is TRBV7-9, the J call TRBJ2-7; 7 positions agree with TRBD1. Germline CDR1 reads SEHNR; CDR2 reads FQNEAQ (reference sequence). Unmatched junction bases numbered 7, after V lost 5 bases and J lost 0 bases. The CDR3 is 15 amino acids. In DNA form, the CDR3 reads TGTGCCAGCAGCCCATTACAGGGGAGCTCCTACGAGCAGTACTTC. It translates to CASSPLQGSSYEQYF.

The chain is built from TRBV7-2 and TRBJ2-7, with D possibly being TRBD1 (6 bases). Germline assignment: CDR1 SGHTA and CDR2 FQGNSA. Trimming removed 5 bases from V and 4 bases from J, with 21 bases in between. CDR3 length: 16 residues. The CDR3 DNA is TGTGCCAGCAGCATACAGTTGGGGGCCGTCGCTTACGAGCAGTACTTC. Protein: CASSIQLGAVAYEQYF.

This chain links TRBV9 with TRBJ2-3; a possible D gene is TRBD2 (7 bases). The CDR3 contains 16 residues. V lost 1 base to trimming and J lost 3 bases, with 15 bases between them. Germline V gene data show CDR1 as SGDLS and CDR2 as YYNGEE. CDR3 protein: CASSVTGGAGTDTQYF. In DNA form, the CDR3 reads TGTGCCAGCAGCGTAACGGGGGGCGCGGGGACAGATACGCAGTATTTT.

This clone was found a few times. The V call is TRBV19, the J call TRBJ1-3; unclear D gene. Germline CDR1 and CDR2: LNHDA and SQIVND (reference sequence). V lost 5 bases and J lost 2, with 16 bases in between. The CDR3 loop spans 16 amino acids. CDR3 DNA: TGTGCCAGTAGTTCTCTAGAGGCTACTCCTGGAAACACCATATATTTT. Its translation: CASSSLEATPGNTIYF.

V and J are TRBV6-5 and TRBJ2-3; unclear D gene. This CDR3 is 12 amino acids long. V gave up 5 bases and J gave up 10 bases, with 13 bases separating them. From germline, CDR1 is MNHEY and CDR2 SVGAGI. This chain's CDR3 is CASSPSMGSQYF. CDR3 nucleotides: TGTGCCAGCAGTCCCTCGATGGGGTCGCAGTATTTT.

The chain carries TRBV7-3 and TRBJ2-2; 8 nucleotides line up with TRBD1. Losses at the gene ends were 5 bases for V and 4 bases for J; bases not matched to a gene: 3. Per the germline V gene, CDR1 is SGHTA and CDR2 is FQGTGA. The CDR3 consists of 14 residues. This chain's CDR3 is CASSADRATGELFF. CDR3 sequence (DNA): TGTGCCAGCAGCGCGGACAGGGCCACCGGGGAGCTGTTTTTT.

V gene TRBV9 combines with J gene TRBJ2-7; 8 bases agree with TRBD2. The CDR3 totals 15 residues. Germline V gene data show CDR1 as SGDLS and CDR2 as YYNGEE. The J segment lost 0 bases and the V segment lost 0 bases, leaving 2 bases of the junction unmatched. CDR3 protein: CASSVGRGASYEQYF. The CDR3 DNA is TGTGCCAGCAGCGTAGGGCGGGGGGCCTCCTACGAGCAGTACTTC.